These T cell receptor beta chains were read from a single sample in a study of T cell changes during pregnancy in multiple sclerosis. Using immunoSEQ multiplex PCR, the repertoire was profiled, and TCRdb retains in-frame clones only, with some absent. The sample yields about 68,000 clones, roughly nine tenths seen once. The sample in question was peripheral blood, obtained in the third trimester of pregnancy. Source of these receptors: a female donor with multiple sclerosis, enrolled in a pregnancy study. The CDR3 runs from the conserved cysteine through the conserved F or W. D genes are given only for firm matches. Some rows have no size entry. The others give once, few or many, or a class for an expanded clone.

clone size: .; V gene: TRBV11-2; J gene: TRBJ2-6; D gene: .; CDR3 protein: CASSLVQGGSGANVLTF; CDR3 DNA: TGTGCCAGCAGCTTAGTTCAGGGAGGCTCTGGGGCCAACGTCCTGACTTTC
clone size: .; V gene: TRBV4-3; J gene: TRBJ1-3; D gene: TRBD1; CDR3 protein: CASSPGTGLGNTIYF; CDR3 DNA: TGCGCCAGCAGCCCCGGGACAGGCCTAGGAAACACCATATATTTT
clone size: .; V gene: TRBV18; J gene: TRBJ1-3; D gene: TRBD1; CDR3 protein: CASSPGQGRNTIYF; CDR3 DNA: TGTGCCAGCTCACCCGGACAGGGTCGAAACACCATATATTTT
clone size: .; V gene: TRBV4-2; J gene: TRBJ1-5; D gene: .; CDR3 protein: CASSQDWVRVGPQHF; CDR3 DNA: TGTGCCAGCAGCCAAGATTGGGTTCGGGTGGGGCCCCAGCATTTT
clone size: .; V gene: TRBV2; J gene: TRBJ2-1; D gene: TRBD2; CDR3 protein: CASSGLAGGVYNEQFF; CDR3 DNA: TGTGCCAGCAGTGGACTAGCGGGAGGGGTATACAATGAGCAGTTCTTC
clone size: .; V gene: TRBV7-9; J gene: TRBJ1-5; D gene: TRBD1; CDR3 protein: CASSPTGDRENQPQHF; CDR3 DNA: TGTGCCAGCAGCCCGACGGGTGACAGGGAAAATCAGCCCCAGCATTTT
clone size: .; V gene: TRBV7-9; J gene: TRBJ2-7; D gene: .; CDR3 protein: CASSLNPTSLEYF; CDR3 DNA: TGTGCCAGCAGCTTAAACCCCACTAGTCTCGAGTACTTC
clone size: .; V gene: TRBV7-9; J gene: TRBJ2-7; D gene: .; CDR3 protein: CASSPGTSYEQYF; CDR3 DNA: TGTGCCAGCAGCCCCGGGACTTCCTACGAGCAGTACTTC
clone size: once; V gene: TRBV9; J gene: TRBJ2-3; D gene: TRBD2; CDR3 protein: CASSVVERGATDTQYF; CDR3 DNA: TGTGCCAGCAGCGTAGTGGAGCGGGGGGCCACAGATACGCAGTATTTT
clone size: .; V gene: TRBV5-1; J gene: TRBJ1-1; D gene: TRBD1; CDR3 protein: CASSSGQGMVTEAFF; CDR3 DNA: TGCGCCAGCAGCTCGGGACAGGGTATGGTGACTGAAGCTTTCTTT
clone size: .; V gene: TRBV19; J gene: TRBJ1-5; D gene: .; CDR3 protein: CASSIGGGAAQPQHF; CDR3 DNA: TGTGCCAGTAGTATAGGGGGGGGTGCAGCTCAGCCCCAGCATTTT
clone size: .; V gene: TRBV5-1; J gene: TRBJ2-3; D gene: .; CDR3 protein: CASRQGSEGDTQYF; CDR3 DNA: TGCGCCAGCAGACAGGGAAGCGAAGGGGATACGCAGTATTTT
clone size: .; V gene: TRBV30; J gene: TRBJ2-3; D gene: .; CDR3 protein: CAWSVPGIVTDTQYF; CDR3 DNA: TGTGCCTGGAGTGTACCAGGGATAGTGACAGATACGCAGTATTTT
clone size: .; V gene: TRBV5-1; J gene: TRBJ2-5; D gene: TRBD2; CDR3 protein: CASSPGLAGETQYF; CDR3 DNA: TGCGCCAGCAGCCCGGGACTAGCGGGAGAGACCCAGTACTTC
clone size: .; V gene: TRBV29-1; J gene: TRBJ1-1; D gene: .; CDR3 protein: CSVEDPPRGRNTEAFF; CDR3 DNA: TGCAGCGTTGAAGATCCTCCAAGGGGGAGGAACACTGAAGCTTTCTTT
clone size: once; V gene: TRBV23-1; J gene: TRBJ1-2; D gene: .; CDR3 protein: CARSLYHRVYGYTF; CDR3 DNA: TGCGCCAGAAGTCTCTATCACAGGGTCTATGGCTACACCTTC
clone size: .; V gene: TRBV7-6; J gene: TRBJ2-1; D gene: .; CDR3 protein: CASSLAGGHRNEQFF; CDR3 DNA: TGTGCCAGCAGCTTAGCTGGGGGACACCGCAATGAGCAGTTCTTC
clone size: .; V gene: TRBV2; J gene: TRBJ1-1; D gene: .; CDR3 protein: CASRGARGSMNTEAFF; CDR3 DNA: TGTGCCAGCCGGGGGGCGAGGGGGTCGATGAACACTGAAGCTTTCTTT
clone size: .; V gene: TRBV14; J gene: TRBJ2-7; D gene: .; CDR3 protein: CASSQGVSIAGRGHYEQYF; CDR3 DNA: TGTGCCAGCAGCCAAGGTGTGAGTATCGCGGGCAGGGGCCACTACGAGCAGTACTTC
clone size: .; V gene: TRBV6-1; J gene: TRBJ1-2; D gene: TRBD1; CDR3 protein: CASNPDRGGFHGYTF; CDR3 DNA: TGTGCCAGCAATCCGGACAGGGGAGGGTTTCATGGCTACACCTTC
clone size: .; V gene: TRBV19; J gene: TRBJ2-6; D gene: .; CDR3 protein: CASATGANVLTF; CDR3 DNA: TGTGCCAGTGCTACTGGGGCCAACGTCCTGACTTTC
clone size: once; V gene: TRBV25-1; J gene: TRBJ2-1; D gene: .; CDR3 protein: CASSEPGYRGNEQFF; CDR3 DNA: TGTGCCAGCAGTGAGCCGGGGTACCGGGGGAATGAGCAGTTCTTC
clone size: .; V gene: TRBV30; J gene: TRBJ1-1; D gene: .; CDR3 protein: CAWSLGDNMNTEAFF; CDR3 DNA: TGTGCCTGGAGTTTAGGGGACAACATGAACACTGAAGCTTTCTTT
clone size: .; V gene: TRBV9; J gene: TRBJ2-2; D gene: .; CDR3 protein: CASSVVAREVAGELFF; CDR3 DNA: TGTGCCAGCAGCGTAGTGGCCAGGGAGGTAGCCGGGGAGCTGTTTTTT
clone size: .; V gene: TRBV27; J gene: TRBJ2-1; D gene: .; CDR3 protein: CASSLSTGEEQFF; CDR3 DNA: TGTGCCAGCAGTTTATCGACTGGGGAGGAGCAGTTCTTC
clone size: .; V gene: TRBV11-2; J gene: TRBJ1-1; D gene: TRBD1; CDR3 protein: CASSSVAGTGATEAFF; CDR3 DNA: TGTGCCAGCAGCTCCGTAGCCGGGACAGGGGCGACTGAAGCTTTCTTT